The 7 T cell receptor beta chains given below trace back to one sample, sequenced in a study of early T cells in non-severe SARS-CoV-2 infection (dated by TCRdb to the early 2020s). Receptors were amplified or captured by 5' RACE. The sequencer was a NextSeq 500. TCRdb trimmed the raw reads at Q25, called clones with MiXCR and kept productive beta chains. Every entry covers one CDR3 protein and lists the most common genes and DNA from its rows. This sample gives around 84,000 distinct CDR3 sequences in total; approximately 15% of them show up just once. Together, the top ten hold roughly 7% of the sample. Sequenced material: whole blood. Every receptor here comes from an adult who was a healthcare worker with PCR-confirmed SARS-CoV-2 infection or an uninfected control (not recorded which).

This clonotype was observed at least ten times. The rearrangement uses TRBV25-1 and TRBJ1-1; D is ambiguous. Germline V gene sequence: CDR1 MGHDK, CDR2 SYGVNS. V shed 6 bases and J shed 0 bases, with 11 bases lying between them. The CDR3 runs to 14 residues. The DNA of the CDR3 is TGTGCCAGCAGCAGACTGGGGATGAACACTGAAGCTTTCTTT. Translation: CASSRLGMNTEAFF.

This clonotype was recorded a few times. The J gene is TRBJ1-1, the V gene TRBV7-9; no reliable D call. The V and J ends lost 8 bases and 1 base respectively, with 17 bases between them. Per the germline V gene, CDR1 is SEHNR and CDR2 is FQNEAQ (reference sequence). The CDR3 is 15 residues long. The CDR3 nucleotides are TGTGCCAGCGACTTCACCCTTGTAAAGAACACTGAAGCTTTCTTT. Encoded protein: CASDFTLVKNTEAFF.

This clonotype was found many times. The chain is built from TRBV12-3 or TRBV12-4 and TRBJ1-1, with TRBD1 matching 8 bases. The CDR3 loop spans 17 amino acids. Trimming took 5 bases from V and 2 from J; bases not matched to a gene: 13. CDR3 bases: TGTGCCAGCAGTGCTCAGGGGGCACTACTTATTAACACTGAAGCTTTCTTT. It specifies CASSAQGALLINTEAFF.

This clonotype was detected many times. V gene TRBV5-1 combines with J gene TRBJ1-1, with D tentatively TRBD1 (6 bases). Trimming removed 1 base at V and 12 bases at J, with 22 bases between. Germline values: CDR1 SGHRS, CDR2 YFSETQ. The CDR3 covers 15 residues. The CDR3 DNA sequence: TGCGCCAGCAGCTTGAACACAGGGATGTCGTCCGAGACTTTCTTT. This sequence encodes CASSLNTGMSSETFF.

In this sample, this clonotype turned up many times. The chain links TRBV6-5 to TRBJ1-2, with TRBD1 matching over 9 bases. With V trimmed by 6 bases and J by 8 bases, 4 bases remained unmatched. CDR1 is MNHEY, CDR2 SVGAGI, per germline. The CDR3 runs 12 residues. In DNA form, the CDR3 reads TGTGCCAGCAGCCTCGGGACAGGGGGCTACACCTTC. This encodes CASSLGTGGYTF.

At least ten counts were recorded for this clonotype. This rearrangement joins TRBV6-1 to TRBJ1-2; TRBD1 might be the D (6 bases). This CDR3 has 14 amino acids. Germline lookup yields CDR1 MNHNS and CDR2 SASEGT. Trimming cost V 1 base and J 4 bases, with 10 bases left between them. The CDR3 DNA sequence: TGTGCCAGCAGTGAAGGTCCACAGGGCTATGGCTACACCTTC. Encoded protein: CASSEGPQGYGYTF.

This clonotype showed up just a few times. J is TRBJ2-1 and V is TRBV11-3; D gene uncertain. This CDR3 comprises 16 residues. Germline CDR1 and CDR2: SGHNT and YENEEA. With 4 bases removed from V and 0 bases from J, the gap between germline ends came to 13 bases. CDR3 in DNA: TGTGCCAGCAGCTGGAATAGTTTGACCTCCTACAATGAGCAGTTCTTC. This encodes CASSWNSLTSYNEQFF.